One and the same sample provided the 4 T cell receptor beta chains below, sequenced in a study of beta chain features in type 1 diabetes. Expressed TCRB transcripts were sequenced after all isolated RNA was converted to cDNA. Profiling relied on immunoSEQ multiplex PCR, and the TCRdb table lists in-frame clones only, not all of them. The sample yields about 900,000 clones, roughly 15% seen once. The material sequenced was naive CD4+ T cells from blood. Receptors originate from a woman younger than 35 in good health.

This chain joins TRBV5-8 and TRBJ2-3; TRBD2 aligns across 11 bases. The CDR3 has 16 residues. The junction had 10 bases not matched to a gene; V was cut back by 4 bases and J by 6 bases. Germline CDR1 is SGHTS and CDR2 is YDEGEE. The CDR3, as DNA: TGTGCCAGCAGCATGAAACTAGCGGGAGATTGGGATACGCAGTATTTT. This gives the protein CASSMKLAGDWDTQYF.

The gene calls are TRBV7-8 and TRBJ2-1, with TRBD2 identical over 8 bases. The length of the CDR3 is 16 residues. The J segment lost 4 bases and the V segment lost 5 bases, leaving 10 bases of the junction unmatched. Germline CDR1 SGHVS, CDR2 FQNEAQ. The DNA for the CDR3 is TGTGCCAGCAGCCGACCTGGGCGGGGGGTTTACAATGAGCAGTTCTTC. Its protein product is CASSRPGRGVYNEQFF.

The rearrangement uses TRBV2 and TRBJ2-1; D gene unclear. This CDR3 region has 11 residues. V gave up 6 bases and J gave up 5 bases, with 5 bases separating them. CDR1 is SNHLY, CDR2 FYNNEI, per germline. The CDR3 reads CASRTHNEQFF. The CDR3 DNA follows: TGTGCCAGCAGAACTCACAATGAGCAGTTCTTC. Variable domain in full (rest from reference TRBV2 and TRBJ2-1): EPEVTQTPSHQVTQMGQEVILRCVPISNHLYFYWYRQILGQKVEFLVSFYNNEISEKSEIFDDQFSVERPDGSNFTLKIRSTKLEDSAMYFCASRTHNEQFFGPGTRLTVL.

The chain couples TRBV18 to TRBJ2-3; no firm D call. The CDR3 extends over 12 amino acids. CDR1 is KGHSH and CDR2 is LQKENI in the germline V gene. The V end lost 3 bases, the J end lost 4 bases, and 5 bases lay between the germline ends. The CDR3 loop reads CASSPSPDTQYF. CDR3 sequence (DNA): TGTGCCAGCTCACCGTCTCCAGATACGCAGTATTTT.